This T cell receptor (beta chain) came from a study of blood T cell repertoires in COVID-19 (dated by TCRdb to 2020 to 2021). Some background on the complete study: Samples covering the acute and convalescent phases of COVID-19 were provided by collaborators in the United States, Italy and Spain. A freely available public database, intended as a resource for researchers studying the immune response to SARS-CoV-2, is where the repertoires were released. The prospective study material was composed of cDNA or gDNA derived from T cells, B-cell-depleted T cells, or PBMCs. Samples came from the ongoing ImmuneRACE study (first 160 participants) plus 1,254 subjects from 6 global collaborators. Subjects who had been exposed to COVID-19, were actively infected with it, or had recovered from it provided the deeply sampled blood TCRbeta repertoires that made up the dataset. Where available, HLA class I and class II types were taken from metadata supplied by the sample provider and were not determined by assay-based typing. The sample metadata nearly always contained a de-identified subject ID, COVID-19 status, age in years and sex. Study-level results and caveats: Clinical and demographic metadata were provided uncurated, with the amount varying by source and participant.

Per the germline V gene (reference sequence), MNHNY is the CDR1 and SVGAGI is the CDR2. The CDR3, cysteine through phenylalanine, is 15 amino acids long. Kept here is only the CDR3 DNA, which spans 45 bases and is read in frame from base 1. V was cut back by 0 bases and J by 3 bases, leaving a gap of 11 bases between them. TCRbeta CDR3 regions were amplified from genomic DNA using the immunoSEQ Assay, a bias-controlled multiplex PCR. The authors processed their data as follows. The number of nucleated cells in each sample was estimated from the amplification of reference gene primers within the assay. To quantify the absolute abundance of each unique TCRbeta CDR3 rearrangement, sequence reads were collapsed and filtered. For each sample, productive Simpson clonality was calculated by taking the square root of Simpson's diversity index across productive rearrangements. TCRdb retrieved this table from immuneACCESS and kept in-frame rearrangements only. Not all clones are present; in checked studies, unresolved V genes account for under half, and no reason is known for the remainder. D and trimming were read from the DNA, whereas the V and J calls and clone size are those reported in that table. In all, the sample holds 60,000 to 75,000 clones, and approximately 85% of those were seen once. About 40% of the sample belongs to the ten largest clones.

The collaborating institutions used their own protocols to collect whole blood in K2EDTA tubes. For TCRbeta analysis, collaborator samples were shipped as frozen whole blood, as isolated PBMCs, or as DNA extracted from either sample type. A remark on this clone: It has no known antigen specificity. No base qualities exist here, and no much larger clone lies one base off it.

The sequencing input was peripheral blood. This receptor chain uses TRBV6-6 and TRBJ1-2, with TRBD1 tentatively as D gene (5 bases match). This sequence originates from an elderly woman with active or convalescent COVID-19. In nucleotides, the sequence is TGTGCCAGCAGTTACTCGAGTCGGGGGGACTATGGCTACACCTTC. This codes for CASSYSSRGDYGYTF.